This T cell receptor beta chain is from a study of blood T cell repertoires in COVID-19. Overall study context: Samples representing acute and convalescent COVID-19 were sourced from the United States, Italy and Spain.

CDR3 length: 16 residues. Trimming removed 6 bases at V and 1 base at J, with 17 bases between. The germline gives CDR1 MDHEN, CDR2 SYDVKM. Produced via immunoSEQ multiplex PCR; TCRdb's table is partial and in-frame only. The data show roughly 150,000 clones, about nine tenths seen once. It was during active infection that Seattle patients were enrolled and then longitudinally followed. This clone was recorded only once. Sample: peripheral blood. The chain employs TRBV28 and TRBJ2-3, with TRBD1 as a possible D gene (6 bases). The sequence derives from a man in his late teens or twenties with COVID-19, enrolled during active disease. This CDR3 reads CASSLPRGEGTDTQYF. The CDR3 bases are TGTGCCAGCAGCCTCCCCAGGGGCGAAGGCACAGATACGCAGTATTTT.